This TCR beta chain is from a study of blood T cell repertoires in COVID-19. V shed 8 bases and J shed 6 bases, with 16 bases lying between them. The CDR3 contains 13 residues. Looked up from germline, CDR1 is ENHRY and CDR2 is SYGVKD. Measured with immunoSEQ multiplex PCR; TCRdb has only the in-frame clones, and not every one. The sample carries fewer than 300,000 clones, roughly 85% recorded once. The TCR sequence derives from a human donor in a cohort sampled during active COVID-19. The chain is built from TRBV10-3 and TRBJ1-2; a weak D match, TRBD1 (5 bases). Input material: peripheral blood. CDR3 nucleotide sequence: TGTGCCATCCGGGGTACGGGGGGACATGGCTACACCTTC. Its translation: CAIRGTGGHGYTF.